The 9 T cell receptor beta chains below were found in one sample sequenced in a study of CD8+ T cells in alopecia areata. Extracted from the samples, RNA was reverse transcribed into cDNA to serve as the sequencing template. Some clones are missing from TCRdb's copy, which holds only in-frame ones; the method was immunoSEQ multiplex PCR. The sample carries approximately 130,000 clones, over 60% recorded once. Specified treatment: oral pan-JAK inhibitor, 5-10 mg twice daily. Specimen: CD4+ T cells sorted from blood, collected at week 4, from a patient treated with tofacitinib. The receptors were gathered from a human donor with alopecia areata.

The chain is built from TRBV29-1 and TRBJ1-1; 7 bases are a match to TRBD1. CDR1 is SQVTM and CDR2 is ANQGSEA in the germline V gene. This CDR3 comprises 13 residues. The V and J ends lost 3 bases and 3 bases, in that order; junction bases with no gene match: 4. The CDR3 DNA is TGCAGCGTTGATAGACAGGGAGACACTGAAGCTTTCTTT. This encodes CSVDRQGDTEAFF.

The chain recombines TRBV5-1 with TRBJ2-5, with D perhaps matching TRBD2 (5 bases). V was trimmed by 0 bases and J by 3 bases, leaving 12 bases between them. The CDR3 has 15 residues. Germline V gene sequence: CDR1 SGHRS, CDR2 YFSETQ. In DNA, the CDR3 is TGCGCCAGCAGCTTGGGGACGGGAATGGAAGAGACCCAGTACTTC. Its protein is CASSLGTGMEETQYF.

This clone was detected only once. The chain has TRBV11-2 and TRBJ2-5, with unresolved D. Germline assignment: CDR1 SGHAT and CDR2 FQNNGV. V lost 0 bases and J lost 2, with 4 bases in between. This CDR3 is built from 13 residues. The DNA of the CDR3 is TGTGCCAGCAGCTTAGAACCGCAAGAGACCCAGTACTTC. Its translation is CASSLEPQETQYF.

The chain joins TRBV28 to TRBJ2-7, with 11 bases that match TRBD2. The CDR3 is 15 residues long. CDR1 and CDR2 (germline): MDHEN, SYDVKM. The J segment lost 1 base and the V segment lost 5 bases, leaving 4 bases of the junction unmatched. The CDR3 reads CASSEGTSGSYEQYF. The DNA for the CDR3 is TGTGCCAGCAGTGAAGGGACTAGCGGTTCCTACGAGCAGTACTTC.

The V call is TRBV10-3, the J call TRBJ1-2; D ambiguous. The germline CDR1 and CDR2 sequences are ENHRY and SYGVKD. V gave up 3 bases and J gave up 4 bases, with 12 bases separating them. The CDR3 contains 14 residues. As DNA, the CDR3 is TGTGCCATCAGTGAAGCGACAAGTCTCTATGGCTACACCTTC. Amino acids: CAISEATSLYGYTF.

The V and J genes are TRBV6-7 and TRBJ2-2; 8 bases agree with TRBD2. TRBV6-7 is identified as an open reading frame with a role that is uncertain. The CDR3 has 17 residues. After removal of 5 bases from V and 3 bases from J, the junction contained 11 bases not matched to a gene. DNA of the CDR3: TGTGCCAGCAGTGACCATAGAGCGGGGGAGTACACCGGGGAGCTGTTTTTT. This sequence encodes CASSDHRAGEYTGELFF.

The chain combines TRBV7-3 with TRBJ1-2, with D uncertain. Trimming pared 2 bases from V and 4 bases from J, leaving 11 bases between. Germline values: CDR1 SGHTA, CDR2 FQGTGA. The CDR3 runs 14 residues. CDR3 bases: TGTGCCAGCAGCTTACAGCCTCAGATCTATGGCTACACCTTC. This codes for CASSLQPQIYGYTF.

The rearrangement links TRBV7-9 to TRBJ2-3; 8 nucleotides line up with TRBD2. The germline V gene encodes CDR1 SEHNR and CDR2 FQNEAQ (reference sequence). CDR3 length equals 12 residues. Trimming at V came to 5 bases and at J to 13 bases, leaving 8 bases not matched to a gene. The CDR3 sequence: CASSRSGAQEYF. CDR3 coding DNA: TGTGCCAGCAGCCGTAGCGGGGCCCAGGAGTATTTT.

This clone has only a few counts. The CDR3 nucleotides are TGTGCCAGCAGGATGGGAGCCCAAGAGACCCAGTACTTC. It encodes CASRMGAQETQYF. The chain is built from TRBV2 and TRBJ2-5; D is possibly TRBD2 (5 bases). V was shortened by 6 bases and J by 1 base, with 9 bases between the two germline ends. The CDR3 sequence is 13 residues long. Germline V gene data show CDR1 as SNHLY and CDR2 as FYNNEI.